This entry features one T cell receptor beta chain sequence. In the original processing: Reference gene primer amplification yielded estimated nucleated cell counts. Profiling relied on immunoSEQ multiplex PCR, and the TCRdb table lists in-frame clones only, not all of them. From that table come the V and J calls and clone size; the DNA was used to work out D and trimming. Seen here are roughly 180,000 clones, about 95% observed once, and the top ten hold 0.76%. The germline V gene has CDR1 LNHNV and CDR2 YYDKDF (reference sequence). CDR3 length equals 13 residues. J gave up 5 bases and V 7 bases, and 4 bases lay outside the gene matches. This entry comes from a study of blood T cell repertoires in COVID-19. The overall study: The study drew acute and convalescent COVID-19 samples from the United States, Italy and Spain.

Enrollment of patients from Seattle took place during active infection, with longitudinal follow-up. Sequences were obtained from peripheral blood. This receptor was obtained from a young man with COVID-19, enrolled during active disease. The chain links TRBV15 to TRBJ2-5; 10 nucleotides align to TRBD1. CDR3 DNA sequence: TGTGCCACCAAGGCGACAGGGGGCGAGACCCAGTACTTC. It is translated as CATKATGGETQYF.